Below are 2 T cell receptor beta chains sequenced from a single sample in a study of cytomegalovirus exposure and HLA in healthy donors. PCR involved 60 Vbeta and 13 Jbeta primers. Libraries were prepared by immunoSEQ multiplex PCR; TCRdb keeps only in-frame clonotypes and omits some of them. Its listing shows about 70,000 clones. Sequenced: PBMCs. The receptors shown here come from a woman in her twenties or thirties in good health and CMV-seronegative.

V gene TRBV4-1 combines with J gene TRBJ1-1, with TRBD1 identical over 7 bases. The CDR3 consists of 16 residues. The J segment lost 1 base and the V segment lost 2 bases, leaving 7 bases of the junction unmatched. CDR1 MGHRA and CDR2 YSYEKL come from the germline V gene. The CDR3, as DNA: TGCGCCAGCAGCCAATTAATAGGACAGGCGAACACTGAAGCTTTCTTT. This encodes CASSQLIGQANTEAFF.

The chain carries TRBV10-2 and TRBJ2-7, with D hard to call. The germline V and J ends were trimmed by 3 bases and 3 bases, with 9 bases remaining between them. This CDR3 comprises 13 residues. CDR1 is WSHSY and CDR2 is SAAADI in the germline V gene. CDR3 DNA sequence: TGCGCCAGCAGTGAACAGTCCTTCTACGAGCAGTACTTC. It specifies CASSEQSFYEQYF.